The following is a T cell receptor beta chain sequence with its context. Its target is not known. This entry is derived from a study of cytomegalovirus exposure and HLA in healthy donors. Study background: The same platform was used for the roughly 110 validation repertoires as for the roughly 660 first-cohort repertoires, as reported in a later analysis. Regarding the study as a whole: The authors enumerated roughly 180 TCR beta chains as linked to cytomegalovirus. Across donors, most TCRs were seen rarely, yet some public ones were widespread.

V was clipped by 5 bases and J by 0 bases, with 13 bases between them. From germline, CDR1 is KGHSH and CDR2 LQKENI. The CDR3 sequence is 15 residues long. Sequencing used immunoSEQ multiplex PCR; TCRdb keeps in-frame clones, though not all of them. The sample has about 110,000 clones, around 95% seen once. The chain joins TRBV18 to TRBJ2-5; tentative D call: TRBD2 (5 bases). This clonotype was sampled from a woman aged 18-29 years in good health and CMV-seronegative. Sequenced material: PBMCs. This CDR3 reads CASSLSRTYQETQYF. CDR3 bases: TGTGCCAGCTCATTATCGAGGACTTACCAAGAGACCCAGTACTTC.